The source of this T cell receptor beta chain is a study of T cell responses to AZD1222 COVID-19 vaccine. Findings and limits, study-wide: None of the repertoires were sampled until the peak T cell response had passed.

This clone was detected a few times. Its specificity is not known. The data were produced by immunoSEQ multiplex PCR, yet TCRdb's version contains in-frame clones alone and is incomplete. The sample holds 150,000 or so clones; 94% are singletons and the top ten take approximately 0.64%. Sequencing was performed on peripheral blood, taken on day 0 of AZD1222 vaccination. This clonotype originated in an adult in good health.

CDR3 amino acids: CASSQRIFAEAFF. In DNA, the CDR3 is TGCGCCAGCAGCCAAAGGATTTTCGCTGAAGCTTTCTTT. The V and J genes are TRBV4-1 and TRBJ1-1; unclear D gene. Trimming took 2 bases from V and 6 from J, leaving 10 bases between them. This CDR3 region has 13 residues. Germline CDR1 and CDR2: MGHRA and YSYEKL.